A single T cell receptor (beta chain) is shown here with its context. Antigen specificity is unknown. The sample comes from a study of CD8+ T cells in alopecia areata. The study's findings and limits: Normal scalp had lower clonality than lesional scalp, with alopecia totalis/universalis lesions showing this most strongly. Persistence in scalp and blood during tofacitinib was observed for many expanded lesional clones. Scalp samples also contribute reads from the resident alphabeta T cells found in normal skin. With patients, TCR sharing proved less clear than in mice, a difference possibly related to HLA.

RNA extraction and reverse transcription yielded cDNA as sequencing template. The method was immunoSEQ multiplex PCR; TCRdb's version includes in-frame clones alone and lacks a portion of them. Here the sample spans roughly 64,000 clones, around 46% being singletons. The CDR3 is 14 residues long. Trimming removed 4 bases at V and 6 bases at J, with 16 bases between. Sample treatment: oral pan-JAK inhibitor, 5-10 mg twice daily. The source material was CD8+ T cells sorted from blood, sampled at approximately week 36, from a patient treated with tofacitinib. The rearrangement uses TRBV23-1 and TRBJ2-7; possibly TRBD2 for D (7 bases). TRBV23-1 is treated as an ORF (open reading frame) with a function not yet certain. The origin of this receptor is a human donor with alopecia areata. The CDR3 DNA is TGCGCCAGCAGTCGAAGTTGGGGGGGGGCCGAGCAGTACTTC. It translates to CASSRSWGGAEQYF.